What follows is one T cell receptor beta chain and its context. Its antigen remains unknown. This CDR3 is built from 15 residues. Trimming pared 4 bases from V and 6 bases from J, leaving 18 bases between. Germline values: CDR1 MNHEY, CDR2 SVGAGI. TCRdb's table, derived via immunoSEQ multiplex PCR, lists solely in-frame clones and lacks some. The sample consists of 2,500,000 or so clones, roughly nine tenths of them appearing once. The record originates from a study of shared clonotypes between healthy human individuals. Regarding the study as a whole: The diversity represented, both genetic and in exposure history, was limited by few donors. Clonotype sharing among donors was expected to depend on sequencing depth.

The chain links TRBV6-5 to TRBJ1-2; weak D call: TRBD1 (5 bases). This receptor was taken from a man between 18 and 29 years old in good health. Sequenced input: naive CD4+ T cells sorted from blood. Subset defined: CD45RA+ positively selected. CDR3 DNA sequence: TGTGCCAGCAGTTCCCTTGGGTTGGGGGGAAATGGCTACACCTTC. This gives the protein CASSSLGLGGNGYTF.